This T cell receptor (beta chain) was identified in a study of cytomegalovirus exposure and HLA in healthy donors. Study-wide results and caveats: The authors later found TCR association rates varying by HLA locus, with DRB1 most and HLA-C fewest. In a later analysis, the majority of CMV-associated beta chains seemingly showed HLA restriction.

The CDR3 length is 18 residues. CDR1 is SGHVS and CDR2 is FNYEAQ in the germline V gene. The V and J ends lost 1 base and 3 bases, in that order; junction bases with no gene match: 12. PCR was performed using 60 Vbeta and 13 Jbeta primers. This table comes from immunoSEQ multiplex PCR, and its TCRdb copy is limited to in-frame clones, with some not included. This table holds 65,000 to 95,000 clones. As to this clone: The antigen remains undetermined.

V and J are TRBV7-6 and TRBJ2-7; 10 bases are a match to TRBD1. Sequencing was carried out using PBMCs. The receptor was isolated from a female donor in good health and CMV-seropositive. The CDR3 here is CASSLVSSLDRGYYEQYF. For the CDR3, the DNA is TGTGCCAGCAGCTTAGTTTCGTCTTTGGACAGGGGGTACTACGAGCAGTACTTC.